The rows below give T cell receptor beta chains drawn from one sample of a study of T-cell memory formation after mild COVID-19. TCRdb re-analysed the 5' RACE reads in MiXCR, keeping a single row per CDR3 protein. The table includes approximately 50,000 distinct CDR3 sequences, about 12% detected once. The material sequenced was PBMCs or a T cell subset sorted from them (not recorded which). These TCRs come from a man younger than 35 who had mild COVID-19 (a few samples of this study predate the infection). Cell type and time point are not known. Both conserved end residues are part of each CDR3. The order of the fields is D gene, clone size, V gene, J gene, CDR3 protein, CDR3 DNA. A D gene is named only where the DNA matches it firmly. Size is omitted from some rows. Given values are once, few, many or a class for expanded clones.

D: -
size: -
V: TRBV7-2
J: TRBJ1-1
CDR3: CASSPNWGLNTEAFF
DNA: TGTGCCAGCAGCCCCAACTGGGGTTTGAATACTGAAGCTTTCTTT

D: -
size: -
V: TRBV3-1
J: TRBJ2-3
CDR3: CASSQDLVGRTQYF
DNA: TGTGCCAGCAGCCAGGACCTCGTAGGACGTACGCAGTATTTT

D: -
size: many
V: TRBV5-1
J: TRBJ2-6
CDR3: CASSPTDSGANVLTF
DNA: TGCGCCAGCAGCCCTACAGACTCTGGGGCCAACGTCCTGACTTTC

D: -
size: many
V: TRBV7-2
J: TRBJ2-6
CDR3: CASDPSGANVLTF
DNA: TGTGCCAGTGATCCCTCTGGGGCCAACGTCCTGACTTTC

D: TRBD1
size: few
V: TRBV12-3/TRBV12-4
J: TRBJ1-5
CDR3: CASMGQGQPQHF
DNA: TGTGCCAGCATGGGACAGGGTCAGCCCCAGCATTTT

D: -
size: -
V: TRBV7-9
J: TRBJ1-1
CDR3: CASSSRGTLDTEAFF
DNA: TGTGCCAGCAGCTCTCGTGGGACGTTAGACACTGAAGCTTTCTTT

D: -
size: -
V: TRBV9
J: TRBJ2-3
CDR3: CASSVELDTQYF
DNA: TGTGCCAGCAGCGTAGAATTAGATACGCAGTATTTT

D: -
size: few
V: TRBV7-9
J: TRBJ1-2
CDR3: CASSLEGGLGYTF
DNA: TGTGCCAGCAGCTTAGAGGGGGGACTAGGCTACACCTTC

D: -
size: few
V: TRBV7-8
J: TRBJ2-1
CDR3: CASSLSGRSYNEQFF
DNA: TGTGCCAGCAGCTTATCCGGCCGCTCCTACAATGAGCAGTTCTTC

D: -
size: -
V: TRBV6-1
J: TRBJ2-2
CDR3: CASARRTENTGELFF
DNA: TGTGCCAGCGCGAGAAGGACAGAGAACACCGGGGAGCTGTTTTTT

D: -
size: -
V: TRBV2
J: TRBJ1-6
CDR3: CASSYSREPLNF
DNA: TGTGCCAGCAGTTACTCCAGGGAGCCCCTCAACTTT

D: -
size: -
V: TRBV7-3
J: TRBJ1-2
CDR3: CASSLAGVHYGYTF
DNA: TGTGCCAGCAGCTTAGCAGGGGTTCACTATGGCTACACCTTC

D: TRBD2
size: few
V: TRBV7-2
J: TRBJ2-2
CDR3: CASSLVILAGANTGELFF
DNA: TGTGCCAGCAGCTTGGTGATATTAGCGGGGGCAAACACCGGGGAGCTGTTTTTT